This TCR beta chain emerged from a study of cytomegalovirus exposure and HLA in healthy donors. The repertoire was sequenced with immunoSEQ multiplex PCR; TCRdb's copy has only in-frame clones and lacks some. The sample lists more than 120,000 clones; about 87% were seen once. Whole-study results and caveats: Listed as cytomegalovirus-associated were 164 TCR beta chains. The finding came from a later analysis; first-cohort TCR clusters tended to co-occur in the roughly 120 validation repertoires.

This clone came up once. Its matching antigen is unknown. This TCR derives from a man younger than 35 in good health and CMV-seropositive. The specimen sequenced was PBMCs.

In DNA, the CDR3 is TGTGCCAGCAGTGGAAATGAGGGCATTAACTATGGCTACACCTTC. It codes for CASSGNEGINYGYTF. The genes are TRBV6-1 and TRBJ1-2; unclear D gene. This CDR3 spans 15 amino acids. The ends were cut back, 4 bases at V and 1 base at J, with 13 bases in the middle. Germline values: CDR1 MNHNS, CDR2 SASEGT.